This T cell receptor (beta chain) was sequenced for a study of blood T cell repertoires in COVID-19. About the research overall: The United States, Italy and Spain were the sources of the acute and convalescent COVID-19 samples.

Original processing notes: Amplification with reference gene primers provided the estimates of nucleated cell counts. Measured with immunoSEQ multiplex PCR; TCRdb has only the in-frame clones, and not every one. The V and J calls and clone size are taken from that table; D and trimming were inferred from the DNA. Of 14,000 to 15,000 clones in the sample, about 86% are singletons; the top ten hold 17%. This clone showed up just a few times. Trimming at V came to 0 bases and at J to 2 bases, leaving 9 bases not matched to a gene. Per the germline V gene, CDR1 is LGHNA and CDR2 is YSLEER. The CDR3 is 18 residues long.

Input material: peripheral blood. The source of this sequence is a human donor in a cohort sampled during active COVID-19. J is TRBJ2-2 and V is TRBV4-3, with 7 bases identical to TRBD2. CDR3 bases: TGCGCCAGCAGCCAAGAACGCCTAGCGGCTATTAACACCGGGGAGCTGTTTTTT. It translates to CASSQERLAAINTGELFF.